This T cell receptor beta chain was sequenced during a study of T-cell memory formation after mild COVID-19. Study-level results: CD4+ contracting clones were mainly CM and EM; CD8+ ones, EMRA. Second-wave clones reaching peak frequency on day 37 lacked confirmed SARS-CoV-2 specificity.

After 5'RACE with constant-segment primers, TCR alpha and TCR beta cDNA libraries carrying sample barcodes and UMIs were obtained. One entry per CDR3 protein results from TCRdb running MiXCR on the 5' RACE reads. The sample carries more than 400,000 distinct CDR3 sequences, approximately 18% recorded once. V was cut by 3 bases and J by 5 bases, with 8 bases left in between. The CDR3 covers 13 residues. This clonotype was seen a handful of times. Antigen unknown. This TCR derives from an adult woman who had mild COVID-19 (a few samples of this study predate the infection). Cell type and time point are not known. Sequencing was done on a sample of PBMCs or a T cell subset sorted from them (not recorded which). The V gene is TRBV12-3 or TRBV12-4, the J gene TRBJ2-1; D gene ambiguous. This CDR3 reads CASSFFSNNEQFF. CDR3 nucleotide sequence: TGTGCCAGCAGTTTTTTCAGTAACAATGAGCAGTTCTTC.